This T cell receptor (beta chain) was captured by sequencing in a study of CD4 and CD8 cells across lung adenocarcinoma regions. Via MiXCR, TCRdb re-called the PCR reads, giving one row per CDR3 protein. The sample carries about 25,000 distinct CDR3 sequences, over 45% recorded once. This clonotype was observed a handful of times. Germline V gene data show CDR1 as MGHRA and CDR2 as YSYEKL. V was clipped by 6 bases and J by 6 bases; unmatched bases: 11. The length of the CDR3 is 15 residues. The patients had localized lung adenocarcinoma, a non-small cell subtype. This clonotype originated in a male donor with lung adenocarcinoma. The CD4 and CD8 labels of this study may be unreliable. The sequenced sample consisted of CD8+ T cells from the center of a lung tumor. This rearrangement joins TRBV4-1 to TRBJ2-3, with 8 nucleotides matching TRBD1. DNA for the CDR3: TGCGCCAGCAGTCTCGGACAGGGTTCGGTGGATACGCAGTATTTT. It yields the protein CASSLGQGSVDTQYF.